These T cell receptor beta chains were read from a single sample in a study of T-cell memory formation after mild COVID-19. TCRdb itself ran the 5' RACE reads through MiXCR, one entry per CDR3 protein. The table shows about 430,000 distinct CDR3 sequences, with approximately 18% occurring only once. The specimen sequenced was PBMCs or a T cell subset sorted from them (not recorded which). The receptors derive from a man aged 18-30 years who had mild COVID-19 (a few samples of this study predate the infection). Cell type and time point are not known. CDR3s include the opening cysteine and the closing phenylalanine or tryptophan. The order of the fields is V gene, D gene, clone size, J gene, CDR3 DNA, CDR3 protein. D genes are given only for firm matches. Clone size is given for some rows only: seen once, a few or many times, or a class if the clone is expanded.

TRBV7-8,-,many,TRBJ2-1,TGTGCCAGCAGCTCCCCCTACAATGAGCAGTTCTTC,CASSSPYNEQFF
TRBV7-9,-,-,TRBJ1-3,TGTGCCAGCAGCTTAGTCGACACCATATATTTT,CASSLVDTIYF
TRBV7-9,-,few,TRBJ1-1,TGTGCCAGCAGCTTCCCCGGCCGGCGGGGGGCCACTGAAGCTTTCTTT,CASSFPGRRGATEAFF
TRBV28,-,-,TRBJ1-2,TGTGCCACCCGGCGGAGGCTCTATGGCTACACCTTC,CATRRRLYGYTF
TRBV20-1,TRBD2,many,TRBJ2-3,TGCAGTGCCGGGGGGGGGAGCACAGATACGCAGTATTTT,CSAGGGSTDTQYF
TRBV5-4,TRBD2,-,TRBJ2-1,TGTGCCAGCGGACGCACTAGCGGGTCCTACAATGAGCAGTTCTTC,CASGRTSGSYNEQFF
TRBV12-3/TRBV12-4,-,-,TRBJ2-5,TGTGCCAGCAGGCGGGGCGGAGAGACCCAGTACTTC,CASRRGGETQYF
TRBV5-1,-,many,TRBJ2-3,TGCGCCAGCAGCCCCCAGTCGGGAGATACGCAGTATTTT,CASSPQSGDTQYF
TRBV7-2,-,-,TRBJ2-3,TGTGCCAGCGCGGACAGCACAGATACGCAGTATTTT,CASADSTDTQYF
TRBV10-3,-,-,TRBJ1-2,TGTGCCTTGGGGACCCCGAGGGGTGGCTACACCTTC,CALGTPRGGYTF
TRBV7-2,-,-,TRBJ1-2,TGTGCCAGCAGCCCGAGGACTGAGGATGGCTACACCTTC,CASSPRTEDGYTF
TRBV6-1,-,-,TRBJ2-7,TGTGCCAGCAGGGCCACGGGGGTCGGCGAGCAGTACTTC,CASRATGVGEQYF
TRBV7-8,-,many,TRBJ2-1,TGTGCCAGCAGCCACGACGAGGGACCTAGCTCCTACAATGAGCAGTTCTTC,CASSHDEGPSSYNEQFF
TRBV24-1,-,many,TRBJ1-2,TGTGCCACCAGTGATCCAGGGTACTATGGCTACACCTTC,CATSDPGYYGYTF
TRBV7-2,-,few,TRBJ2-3,TGTGCCAGCAGCCCCCGGAACGGGGCCCCCGATACGCAGTATTTT,CASSPRNGAPDTQYF
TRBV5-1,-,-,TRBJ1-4,TGCGCCAGCAGCATGGCCAATGGTCCCCAGGAAAAACTGTTTTTT,CASSMANGPQEKLFF
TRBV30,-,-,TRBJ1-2,TGTGCCTGGGCAGGGGTCTCCTATGGCTACACCTTC,CAWAGVSYGYTF
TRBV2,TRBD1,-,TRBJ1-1,TGTGCCAGCAGTGAAGAAGGGGGCGGCACTGAAGCTTTCTTT,CASSEEGGGTEAFF
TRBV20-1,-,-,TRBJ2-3,TGCAGTGCTACCCCGGGCCTCGGGCGGGGAACAGATACGCAGTATTTT,CSATPGLGRGTDTQYF
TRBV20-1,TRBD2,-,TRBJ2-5,TGCAGTGCTAGCGTCGGGGGGGCCTTAGGGACCCAGTACTTC,CSASVGGALGTQYF
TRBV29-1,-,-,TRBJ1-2,TGCAGCGTAGAGACAGATAACTATGGCTACACCTTC,CSVETDNYGYTF
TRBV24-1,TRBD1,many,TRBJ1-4,TGTGCCACCAGCCCCGGACAGGGTGAAAAACTGTTTTTT,CATSPGQGEKLFF
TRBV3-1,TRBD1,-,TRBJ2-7,TGTGCCAGCAGCCAAGTCGTAGACAGGGCGAACGAGCAGTACTTC,CASSQVVDRANEQYF